Each of the 10 T cell receptor beta chains below was sequenced from the same sample in a study of early T cells in non-severe SARS-CoV-2 infection. TCRdb used MiXCR to reprocess the 5' RACE reads, holding one entry per CDR3 protein. Of about 99,000 distinct CDR3 sequences listed, around a sixth are singletons. Sequencing was done on a sample of whole blood. The source of these receptors is an adult who was a healthcare worker with PCR-confirmed SARS-CoV-2 infection or an uninfected control (not recorded which).

There are many counts of this clonotype. The chain links TRBV6-2 or TRBV6-3 to TRBJ2-6, with D uncertain. Trimming stripped 7 bases from V and 2 bases from J, with 0 bases between. Germline CDR1 reads MNHEY; CDR2 reads SVGEGT. The CDR3 is 11 amino acids. CDR3 in DNA: TGTGCCAGCACTGGGGCCAACGTCCTGACTTTC. Protein sequence: CASTGANVLTF.

This clonotype was recorded many times. This chain connects TRBV20-1 to TRBJ1-4; TRBD1 agrees at 7 bases. Germline CDR1 is DFQATT and CDR2 is SNEGSKA (reference sequence). The CDR3 is 15 residues long. V shed 0 bases, J shed 10 bases, and the junction held 11 bases outside the gene matches. CDR3 amino acids: CSAREGGGGVGKLFF. The CDR3 nucleotides read TGCAGTGCTAGAGAGGGAGGAGGGGGCGTAGGAAAACTGTTTTTT.

The chain has TRBV9 and TRBJ1-2, with no clear D. The germline CDR1 and CDR2 sequences are SGDLS and YYNGEE. The CDR3 totals 15 residues. Trimming took 2 bases from V and 1 from J, leaving 12 bases between them. The CDR3 reads CASSVSSSHNYGYTF. CDR3 nucleotide sequence: TGTGCCAGCAGCGTCTCCTCTTCCCATAACTATGGCTACACCTTC.

In its sample, this clonotype was seen many times. The genes are TRBV5-1 and TRBJ1-1, with D hard to call. This CDR3 region has 12 residues. V was pared by 5 bases and J by 1 base, with 6 bases between. CDR1 SGHRS and CDR2 YFSETQ come from the germline V gene. The CDR3 loop is CASRVTNTEAFF. In nucleotides, the CDR3 is TGCGCCAGCAGGGTAACGAACACTGAAGCTTTCTTT.

The V gene is TRBV14, the J gene TRBJ1-2, with D maybe TRBD1 (5 bases). Trimming removed 1 base from V and 5 bases from J, with 11 bases in between. The CDR3 has 14 residues. Germline values: CDR1 SGHDN, CDR2 FVKESK. The CDR3 DNA is TGTGCCAGCAGCCAAGTGGGGCCAGAGTATGGCTACACCTTC. It is translated as CASSQVGPEYGYTF.

This clonotype has only a few counts. V is TRBV20-1 and J is TRBJ2-2; 11 bases line up with TRBD2. Germline CDR1 is DFQATT and CDR2 is SNEGSKA (reference sequence). The ends lost 5 bases at V and 6 bases at J; junction bases unmatched: 5. The CDR3 runs 14 residues. CDR3 nucleotides: TGCAGTGCTGCCCTAGCGGGAGGCCCCGGGGAGCTGTTTTTT. Translation gives CSAALAGGPGELFF.

The V gene is TRBV11-2, the J gene TRBJ2-7; possible D gene TRBD2, 5 bases. Trimming stripped 5 bases from V and 0 bases from J, with 11 bases between. The CDR3 is made up of 14 amino acids. CDR1 SGHAT and CDR2 FQNNGV come from the germline V gene. The CDR3, as DNA: TGTGCCAGCAGCCGAATTAGCGCCTCCTACGAGCAGTACTTC. It is translated as CASSRISASYEQYF.

This clonotype was observed a few times. The genes are TRBV12-3 or TRBV12-4 and TRBJ1-3, with D uncertain. This CDR3 is 13 amino acids long. V dropped 5 bases and J dropped 2 bases, with 7 bases sitting between them. In DNA, the CDR3 is TGTGCCAGCAGTATCCTACCTGGAAACACCATATATTTT. It yields the protein CASSILPGNTIYF.

This clonotype was seen a handful of times. The V gene is TRBV4-3, the J gene TRBJ1-5; 7 bases match TRBD1. The CDR3 runs to 16 residues. Germline CDR1 and CDR2: LGHNA and YSLEER. The V and J ends lost 6 bases and 3 bases, in that order; junction bases with no gene match: 11. The CDR3 nucleotides are TGCGCCAGCAGTCCGGAAAGACAGGGTTCCAATCAGCCCCAGCATTTT. It translates to CASSPERQGSNQPQHF.

This clonotype has just a few counts. This chain connects TRBV7-2 to TRBJ2-3; D is unclear. This CDR3 comprises 15 residues. Germline V gene sequence: CDR1 SGHTA, CDR2 FQGNSA. V was trimmed by 4 bases and J by 1 base, leaving 12 bases between them. CDR3 residues: CASSSPNRGTDTQYF. The CDR3 DNA sequence: TGTGCCAGCAGCTCCCCCAACCGGGGCACAGATACGCAGTATTTT. The complete variable domain, with remaining parts taken from reference TRBV7-2 and TRBJ2-3, reads GAGVSQSPSNKVTEKGKDVELRCDPISGHTALYWYRQSLGQGLEFLIYFQGNSAPDKSGLPSDRFSAERTGGSVSTLTIQRTQQEDSAVYLCASSSPNRGTDTQYFGPGTRLTVL.